The rows below give T cell receptor beta chains drawn from one sample of a study of blood T cell repertoires in COVID-19. Sequencing was performed with immunoSEQ multiplex PCR; in TCRdb, only in-frame clones are kept and a portion is missing. Of fewer than 200,000 clones listed, approximately 85% were seen once; the top ten hold 9.8%. Sequencing was carried out using peripheral blood. These receptors all stem from a woman of 80 years or more with acute or convalescent COVID-19. CDR3s include the opening cysteine and the closing phenylalanine or tryptophan. Each record gives: J gene, D gene, V gene, clone size, CDR3 DNA, CDR3 protein. D genes are given only for firm matches. Expanded clones get a size class; other rows say once, few or many, or leave the size out.

J gene: TRBJ2-3; D gene: -; V gene: TRBV15; clone size: -; CDR3 DNA: TGTGCCACCAGCAGATGGGGACTTCCCACAGATACGCAGTATTTT; CDR3 protein: CATSRWGLPTDTQYF
J gene: TRBJ1-5; D gene: -; V gene: TRBV5-1; clone size: -; CDR3 DNA: TGCGCCAGCAGCTTGGACAGCCATAGCAATCAGCCCCAGCATTTT; CDR3 protein: CASSLDSHSNQPQHF
J gene: TRBJ1-5; D gene: -; V gene: TRBV4-2; clone size: -; CDR3 DNA: TGTGCCAGCAGCCCAGTGGGGGGTGAACAGCCCCAGCATTTT; CDR3 protein: CASSPVGGEQPQHF
J gene: TRBJ1-1; D gene: -; V gene: TRBV11-3; clone size: -; CDR3 DNA: TGTGCCAGCAGCCGTACGCCAGGGATTGCTTTCTTT; CDR3 protein: CASSRTPGIAFF
J gene: TRBJ2-1; D gene: TRBD2; V gene: TRBV5-4; clone size: -; CDR3 DNA: TGTGCCAGCAGCTTTCGACTAGCGGGGGATTACAATGAGCAGTTCTTC; CDR3 protein: CASSFRLAGDYNEQFF
J gene: TRBJ2-3; D gene: TRBD1; V gene: TRBV19; clone size: -; CDR3 DNA: TGTGCCAGTAGTGACCAGGACAGGGGCACAGATACGCAGTATTTT; CDR3 protein: CASSDQDRGTDTQYF
J gene: TRBJ1-2; D gene: -; V gene: TRBV21-1; clone size: -; CDR3 DNA: TGTGCCAGCAACTACTATGGCTACACCTTC; CDR3 protein: CASNYYGYTF
J gene: TRBJ2-5; D gene: TRBD1; V gene: TRBV5-4; clone size: once; CDR3 DNA: TGTGCCAGCAGCCCGGACAGGGAAGAGACCCAGTACTTC; CDR3 protein: CASSPDREETQYF
J gene: TRBJ2-7; D gene: TRBD1; V gene: TRBV27; clone size: few; CDR3 DNA: TGTGCCAGCAGTCCCTGGACAGGGGGCGACCGTCGCTACGAGCAGTACTTC; CDR3 protein: CASSPWTGGDRRYEQYF
J gene: TRBJ2-5; D gene: -; V gene: TRBV2; clone size: -; CDR3 DNA: TGTGCCAGCAGTGTCCAGCAGGGAAGGGAGACCCAGTACTTC; CDR3 protein: CASSVQQGRETQYF
J gene: TRBJ1-1; D gene: TRBD1; V gene: TRBV2; clone size: -; CDR3 DNA: TGTGCCAGCAATCCGACAGGGAATACTGCTGAAGCTTTCTTT; CDR3 protein: CASNPTGNTAEAFF
J gene: TRBJ1-2; D gene: -; V gene: TRBV25-1; clone size: -; CDR3 DNA: TGTGCCAGCAGTGGAGGGACTTGGAGTGGCTACACCTTC; CDR3 protein: CASSGGTWSGYTF
J gene: TRBJ2-2; D gene: TRBD2; V gene: TRBV9; clone size: -; CDR3 DNA: TGTGCCAGCAGACCGGGGGGGCCTCGAACCGGGGAGCTGTTTTTT; CDR3 protein: CASRPGGPRTGELFF
J gene: TRBJ1-1; D gene: -; V gene: TRBV12-3/TRBV12-4; clone size: -; CDR3 DNA: TGTGCCAGCAGTTCGGCGGACACCACTGAAGCTTTCTTT; CDR3 protein: CASSSADTTEAFF
J gene: TRBJ2-5; D gene: TRBD2; V gene: TRBV5-4; clone size: -; CDR3 DNA: TGTGCCAGCAGCTCCCTCGTAGCGGGGCTTCAAGAGACCCAGTACTTC; CDR3 protein: CASSSLVAGLQETQYF
J gene: TRBJ2-1; D gene: -; V gene: TRBV6-5; clone size: -; CDR3 DNA: TGTGCCAGCAGTTACCTGACAGGTCAGGAGTATGAGCAGTTCTTC; CDR3 protein: CASSYLTGQEYEQFF
J gene: TRBJ2-2; D gene: -; V gene: TRBV2; clone size: -; CDR3 DNA: TGTGCCAGCAAATTAGATCTAGCTTCCGGGGAGCTGTTTTTT; CDR3 protein: CASKLDLASGELFF
J gene: TRBJ2-5; D gene: -; V gene: TRBV19; clone size: once; CDR3 DNA: TGTGCCAGTAGTCCCATCCCGCGAGAGACCCAGTACTTC; CDR3 protein: CASSPIPRETQYF
J gene: TRBJ1-2; D gene: TRBD1; V gene: TRBV5-8; clone size: -; CDR3 DNA: TGTGCCAGCAGCTTGGGGGGGACAGGTTCCGCCGGCTACACCTTC; CDR3 protein: CASSLGGTGSAGYTF
J gene: TRBJ2-2; D gene: -; V gene: TRBV21-1; clone size: -; CDR3 DNA: TGTGCCACCGCCGGGTCGGACACCGGGGAGCTGTTTTTT; CDR3 protein: CATAGSDTGELFF
J gene: TRBJ2-1; D gene: TRBD2; V gene: TRBV3-1/TRBV3-2; clone size: few; CDR3 DNA: TGTGCCAGCAGCCAAGGGACTAGCGATGAGCAGTTCTTC; CDR3 protein: CASSQGTSDEQFF
J gene: TRBJ1-1; D gene: -; V gene: TRBV10-3; clone size: once; CDR3 DNA: TGTGCCATCAGTGAAAGAGGCAGCAACACTGAAGCTTTCTTT; CDR3 protein: CAISERGSNTEAFF
J gene: TRBJ2-2; D gene: TRBD2; V gene: TRBV7-9; clone size: -; CDR3 DNA: TGTGCCAGCAGCTTTCCTAGCGGGAGATCCCCCGGGGAGCTGTTTTTT; CDR3 protein: CASSFPSGRSPGELFF
J gene: TRBJ1-4; D gene: -; V gene: TRBV5-1; clone size: -; CDR3 DNA: TGCGCCAGCAGGCAGGGAAACGAAAAACTGTTTTTT; CDR3 protein: CASRQGNEKLFF
J gene: TRBJ2-7; D gene: TRBD2; V gene: TRBV2; clone size: -; CDR3 DNA: TGTGCCAGCACTGGACTAGCGGGCTACGAGCAGTACTTC; CDR3 protein: CASTGLAGYEQYF